Sequencing of this TCR beta chain was carried out in a study of T cells of healthy individuals. From germline, CDR1 is MNHEY and CDR2 SMNVEV (reference sequence). The V gene end was trimmed by 6 bases and the J gene end by 0 bases; junction bases not matched to a gene: 22. This CDR3 contains 21 residues. TCRdb used MiXCR to reprocess the 5' RACE reads, holding one entry per CDR3 protein. The table lists approximately 52,000 distinct CDR3 sequences, approximately 15% of them singletons. The sequence came from a human donor in good health. The chain carries TRBV27 and TRBJ1-5, with 8 bases matching TRBD1. CDR3 nucleotides: TGTGCCAGCAGCTTGACCAGGGGGCAGGGCCCCCCGGGGGATAGCAATCAGCCCCAGCATTTT. Translated: CASSLTRGQGPPGDSNQPQHF.